The present entry profiles one T cell receptor (beta chain) with its context. This clone was recorded at least ten times. The antigen it recognizes is unknown. No much larger clonotype is one base removed from it; base qualities were not supplied. Enrolling through a virtual design, the prospective study's participants ranged in age from roughly 18 to 89 years and lived across 24 United States geographic areas. In the prospective study, participants were assigned to cohorts based on the clinical history participants reported in a screening survey and a study questionnaire. Recovered participants in ImmuneRACE Cohort 3 were defined by two consecutive negative NP/OP PCR tests, clearance by a healthcare professional, or resolution of symptoms. Mobile phlebotomists in the prospective study collected whole blood, serum and a nasopharyngeal or oropharyngeal swab from every participant. Over a roughly 2-month period, participants in the prospective study had the option of providing additional blood draws and questionnaires. Before DNA extraction, blood samples from the prospective study were shipped at room temperature or frozen.

TCRbeta CDR3 regions were amplified from genomic DNA by means of the immunoSEQ Assay, a bias-controlled multiplex PCR. The authors' analysis ran thus. The number of nucleated cells in each sample was estimated by amplification of reference gene primers within the assay. Sequence reads were collapsed and filtered to measure the absolute abundance of every unique TCRbeta CDR3 rearrangement. For each sample, productive Simpson clonality was calculated as the square root of Simpson's diversity index across productive rearrangements. Entries here come from immuneACCESS through TCRdb and include only in-frame sequences with V and J called. Some clones fail to appear in such tables; in the studies checked, an unresolved V gene covers under half of the shortfall, and the cause of the remainder is unknown. V, J and clone size reflect that table, while D and trimming were determined from the DNA. In all, the sample holds about 270,000 clones, and 80% to 90% of those were seen once. In total, the top ten clones hold 2.4% of the sample.

There are 15 amino acids in the CDR3, from cysteine to phenylalanine inclusive. CDR3 DNA is the only sequence kept; it has 45 bases, read in frame from the first base. Reading the germline V gene gives CDR1 SGHVS and CDR2 FNYEAQ. Trimming costs V 5 bases and J 5 bases, and their ends lie 19 bases apart. This record comes from a study of blood T cell repertoires in COVID-19 (dated by TCRdb to 2019 to 2021). General notes on the study: Collaborator samples came from the United States, Italy and Spain and covered acute and convalescent phases of COVID-19. The prospective study material was composed of cDNA or gDNA derived from T cells, B-cell-depleted T cells, or PBMCs. The dataset comprised deeply sampled blood TCRbeta repertoires from subjects exposed to, actively infected with, or recovered from COVID-19. The repertoires were released in a freely available public database intended as a resource for research on the immune response to SARS-CoV-2. The samples were drawn from two sources: the first 160 participants of the ongoing ImmuneRACE study, and over 950 subjects contributed by 6 global collaborators. The sample metadata nearly always contained a de-identified subject ID, COVID-19 status, age in years and sex. HLA class I and class II types, where available, came from metadata supplied by the sample provider rather than from assay-based typing. Study-wide findings and limitations: Clinical and demographic metadata were provided uncurated, with the amount varying by source and participant.

The clonotype originates from a young woman who had recovered from COVID-19. The sequenced material came from PBMCs or T cells enriched from blood (not recorded which). The chain uses TRBV7-6 and TRBJ2-7; TRBD1 is perhaps the D gene, given 6 matching bases. CDR3 loop: CASSPQGQTTHEQYF. The nucleotides are TGTGCCAGCAGCCCTCAAGGACAGACAACTCACGAGCAGTACTTC.